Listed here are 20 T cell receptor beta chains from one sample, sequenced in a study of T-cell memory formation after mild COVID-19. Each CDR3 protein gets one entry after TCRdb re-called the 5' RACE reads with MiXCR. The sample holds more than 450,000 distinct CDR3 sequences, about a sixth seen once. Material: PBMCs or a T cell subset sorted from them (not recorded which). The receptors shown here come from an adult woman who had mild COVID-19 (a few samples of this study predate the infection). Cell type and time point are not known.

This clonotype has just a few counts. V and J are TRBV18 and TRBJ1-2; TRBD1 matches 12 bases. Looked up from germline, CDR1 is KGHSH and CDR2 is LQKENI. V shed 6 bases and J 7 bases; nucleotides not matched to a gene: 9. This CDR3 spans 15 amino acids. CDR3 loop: CASSPSRDRGPGYTF. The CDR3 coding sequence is TGTGCCAGCTCCCCCAGCCGGGACAGGGGGCCTGGCTACACCTTC. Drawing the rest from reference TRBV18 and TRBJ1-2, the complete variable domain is NAGVMQNPRHLVRRRGQEARLRCSPMKGHSHVYWYRQLPEEGLKFMVYLQKENIIDESGMPKERFSAEFPKEGPSILRIQQVVRGDSAAYFCASSPSRDRGPGYTFGSGTRLTVV.

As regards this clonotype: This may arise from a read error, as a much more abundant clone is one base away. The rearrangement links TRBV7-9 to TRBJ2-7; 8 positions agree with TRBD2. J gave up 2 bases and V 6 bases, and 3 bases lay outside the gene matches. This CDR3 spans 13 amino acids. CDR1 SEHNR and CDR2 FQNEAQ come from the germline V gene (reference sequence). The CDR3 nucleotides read TGTGCCAGCAGACCGGGACTAGCCTACGAGCAGTACTTC. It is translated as CASRPGLAYEQYF.

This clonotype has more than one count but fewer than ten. CDR3 protein: CAWSVTRTPTREKLFF. The DNA for the CDR3 is TGTGCCTGGAGTGTCACACGGACGCCCACGCGGGAAAAACTGTTTTTT. The rearrangement uses TRBV30 and TRBJ1-4; D remains ambiguous. V lost 0 bases and J lost 8, with 19 bases in between. The CDR3 has 16 amino acids. CDR1 GTSNPN and CDR2 SVGIG come from the germline V gene (reference sequence).

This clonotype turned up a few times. The DNA for the CDR3 is TGCAGTGCTAGGTCCGGGACCAACCCTTCGGATGAGCAGTTCTTC. Translating gives CSARSGTNPSDEQFF. This sequence joins TRBV20-1 and TRBJ2-1, with D perhaps matching TRBD1 or TRBD2 (5 bases each). With 3 bases removed from V and 8 bases from J, the gap between germline ends came to 20 bases. Germline CDR1 is DFQATT and CDR2 is SNEGSKA (reference sequence). This CDR3 spans 15 amino acids.

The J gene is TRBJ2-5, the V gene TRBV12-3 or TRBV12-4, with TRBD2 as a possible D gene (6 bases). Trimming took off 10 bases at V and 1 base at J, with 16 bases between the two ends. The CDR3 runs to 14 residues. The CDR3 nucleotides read TGTGCCACCGCGAAAGGAGGGTCCCAAGAGACCCAGTACTTC. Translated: CATAKGGSQETQYF.

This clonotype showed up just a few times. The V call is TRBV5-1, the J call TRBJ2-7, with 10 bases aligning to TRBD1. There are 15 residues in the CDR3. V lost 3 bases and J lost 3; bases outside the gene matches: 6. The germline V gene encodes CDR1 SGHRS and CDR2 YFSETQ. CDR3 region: CASSYGQGENYEQYF. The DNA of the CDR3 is TGCGCCAGCAGCTATGGACAGGGGGAAAACTACGAGCAGTACTTC.

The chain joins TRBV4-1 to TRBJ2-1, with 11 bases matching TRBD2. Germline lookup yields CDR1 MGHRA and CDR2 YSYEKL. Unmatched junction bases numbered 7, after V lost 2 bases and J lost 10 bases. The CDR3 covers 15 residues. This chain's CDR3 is CASSQPGLAAREQFF. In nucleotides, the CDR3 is TGCGCCAGCAGCCAACCGGGACTAGCGGCCAGGGAGCAGTTCTTC.

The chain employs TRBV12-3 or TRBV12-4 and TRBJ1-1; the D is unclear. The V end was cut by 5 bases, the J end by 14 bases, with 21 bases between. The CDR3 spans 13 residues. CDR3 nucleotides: TGTGCCAGCAGTCCCGGGTCCCCTGAAACAGCCTTCTTT. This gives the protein CASSPGSPETAFF.

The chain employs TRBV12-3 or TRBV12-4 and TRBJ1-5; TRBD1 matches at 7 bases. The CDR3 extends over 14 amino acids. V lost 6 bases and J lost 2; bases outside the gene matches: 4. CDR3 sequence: CASSGTDRNQPQHF. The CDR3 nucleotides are TGTGCCAGCAGCGGGACAGATCGCAATCAGCCCCAGCATTTT.

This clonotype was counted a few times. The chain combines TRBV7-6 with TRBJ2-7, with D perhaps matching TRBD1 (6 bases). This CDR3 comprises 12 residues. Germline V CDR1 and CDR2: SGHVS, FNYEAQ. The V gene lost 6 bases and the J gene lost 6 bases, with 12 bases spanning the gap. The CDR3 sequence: CASSKGGLEQYF. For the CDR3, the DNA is TGTGCCAGCAGTAAAGGGGGTCTCGAGCAGTACTTC.

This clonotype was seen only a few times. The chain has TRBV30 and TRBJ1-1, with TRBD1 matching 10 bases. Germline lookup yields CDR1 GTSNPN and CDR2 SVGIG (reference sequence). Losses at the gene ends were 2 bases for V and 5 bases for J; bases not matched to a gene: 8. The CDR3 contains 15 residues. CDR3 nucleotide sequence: TGTGCCTGGAGTCACGGGTTGGGACAGGGGACTGAAGCTTTCTTT. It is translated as CAWSHGLGQGTEAFF.

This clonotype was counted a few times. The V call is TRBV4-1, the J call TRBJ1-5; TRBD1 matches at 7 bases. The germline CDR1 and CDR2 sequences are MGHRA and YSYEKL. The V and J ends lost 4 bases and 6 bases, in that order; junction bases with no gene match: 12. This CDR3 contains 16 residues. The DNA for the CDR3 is TGCGCCAGCAGCCTCGCTCCTCCGACAGGGAGTCAGCCCCAGCATTTT. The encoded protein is CASSLAPPTGSQPQHF.

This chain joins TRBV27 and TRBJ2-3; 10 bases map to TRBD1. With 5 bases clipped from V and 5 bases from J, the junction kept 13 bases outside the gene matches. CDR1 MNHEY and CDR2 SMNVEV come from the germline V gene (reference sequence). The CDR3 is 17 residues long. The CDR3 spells CASSEDRGYLGGDTQYF. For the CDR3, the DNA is TGTGCCAGCAGTGAGGACAGGGGGTATTTGGGCGGAGATACGCAGTATTTT.

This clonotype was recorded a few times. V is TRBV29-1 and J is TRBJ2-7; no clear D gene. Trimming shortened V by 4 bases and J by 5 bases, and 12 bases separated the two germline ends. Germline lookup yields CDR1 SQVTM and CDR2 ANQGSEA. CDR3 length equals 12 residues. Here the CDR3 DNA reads TGCAGCGTTGCCTCAGGTCTGGACGAGCAGTACTTC. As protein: CSVASGLDEQYF.

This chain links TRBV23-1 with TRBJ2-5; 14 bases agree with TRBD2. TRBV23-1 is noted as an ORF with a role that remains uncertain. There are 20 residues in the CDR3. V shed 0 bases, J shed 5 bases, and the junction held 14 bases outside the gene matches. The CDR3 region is CASSQSSFKTSGRAGETQYF. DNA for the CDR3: TGCGCCAGCAGTCAATCTAGTTTTAAGACTAGCGGGAGGGCCGGGGAGACCCAGTACTTC.

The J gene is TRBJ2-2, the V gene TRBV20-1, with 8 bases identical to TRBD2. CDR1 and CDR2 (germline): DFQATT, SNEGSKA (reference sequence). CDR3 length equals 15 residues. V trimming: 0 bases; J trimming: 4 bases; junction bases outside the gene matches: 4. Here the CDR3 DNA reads TGCAGTGCTAGAGATCGTCGGGGGGGCACCGGGGAGCTGTTTTTT. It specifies CSARDRRGGTGELFF.

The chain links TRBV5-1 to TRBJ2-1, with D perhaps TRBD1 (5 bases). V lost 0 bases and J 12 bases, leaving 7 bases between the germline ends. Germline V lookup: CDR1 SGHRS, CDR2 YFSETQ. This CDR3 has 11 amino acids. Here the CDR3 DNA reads TGCGCCAGCAGCTTGGAAGGGGCGCAGTTCTTC. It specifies CASSLEGAQFF.

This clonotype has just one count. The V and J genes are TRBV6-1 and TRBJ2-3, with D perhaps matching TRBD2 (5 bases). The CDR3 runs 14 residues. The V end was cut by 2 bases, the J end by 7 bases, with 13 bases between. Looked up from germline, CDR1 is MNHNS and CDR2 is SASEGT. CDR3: CASSESGLANTQYF. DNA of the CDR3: TGTGCCAGCAGTGAAAGTGGGCTAGCCAATACGCAGTATTTT.

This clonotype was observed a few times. CDR3 nucleotides: TGCGCCAGCAGCACCCCCCGGATGGAAAAACTGTTTTTT. Protein: CASSTPRMEKLFF. J is TRBJ1-4 and V is TRBV5-1; D is unresolved. The CDR3 spans 13 residues. Between the trimmed V and J ends, which lost 4 bases and 8 bases, there was a span of 12 bases. Germline V gene lookup returns CDR1 SGHRS and CDR2 YFSETQ.

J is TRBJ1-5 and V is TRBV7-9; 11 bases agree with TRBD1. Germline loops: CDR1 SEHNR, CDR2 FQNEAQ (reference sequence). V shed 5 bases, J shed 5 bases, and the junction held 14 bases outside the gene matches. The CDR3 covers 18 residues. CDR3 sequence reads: CASSLTAARDRGDQPQHF. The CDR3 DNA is TGTGCCAGCAGCCTAACCGCAGCCCGGGACAGGGGGGATCAGCCCCAGCATTTT.